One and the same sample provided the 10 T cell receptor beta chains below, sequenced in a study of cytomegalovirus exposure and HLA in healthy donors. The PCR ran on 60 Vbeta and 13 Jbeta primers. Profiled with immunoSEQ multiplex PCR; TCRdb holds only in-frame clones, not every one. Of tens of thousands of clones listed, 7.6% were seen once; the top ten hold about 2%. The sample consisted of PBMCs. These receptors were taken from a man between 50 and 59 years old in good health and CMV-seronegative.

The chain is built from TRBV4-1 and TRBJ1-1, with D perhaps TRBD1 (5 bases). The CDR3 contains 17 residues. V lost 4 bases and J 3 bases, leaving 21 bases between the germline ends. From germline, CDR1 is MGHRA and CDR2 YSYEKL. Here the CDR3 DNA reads TGCGCCAGCAGCCGTCAGGGCGGACAAGGGCTGTACACTGAAGCTTTCTTT. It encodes CASSRQGGQGLYTEAFF.

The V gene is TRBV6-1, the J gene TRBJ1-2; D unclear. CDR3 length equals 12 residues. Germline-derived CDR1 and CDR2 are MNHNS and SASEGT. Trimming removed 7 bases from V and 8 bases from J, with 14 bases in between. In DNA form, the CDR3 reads TGTGCCAGCAATGGTAGAAGCGGAGGCTACACCTTC. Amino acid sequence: CASNGRSGGYTF.

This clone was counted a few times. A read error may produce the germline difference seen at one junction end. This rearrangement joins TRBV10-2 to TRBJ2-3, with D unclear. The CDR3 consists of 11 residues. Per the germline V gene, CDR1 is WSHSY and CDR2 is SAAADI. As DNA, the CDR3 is TGCGCCAGCAGTGAGGCAGAAACGCAGTATTTT. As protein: CASSEAETQYF.

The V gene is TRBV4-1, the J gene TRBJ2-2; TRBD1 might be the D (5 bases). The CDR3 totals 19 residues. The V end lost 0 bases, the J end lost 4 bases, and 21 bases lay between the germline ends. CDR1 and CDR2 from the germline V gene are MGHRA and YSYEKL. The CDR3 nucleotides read TGCGCCAGCAGCCAAGATACCGCCGGACACCCGGCAGGCACCGGGGAGCTGTTTTTT. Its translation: CASSQDTAGHPAGTGELFF.

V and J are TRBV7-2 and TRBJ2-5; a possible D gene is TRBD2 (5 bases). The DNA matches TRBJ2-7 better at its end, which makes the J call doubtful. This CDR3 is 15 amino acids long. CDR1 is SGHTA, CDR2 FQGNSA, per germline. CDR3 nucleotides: TGTGCCAGCACCCTCGGACTCCTTCTCTCCTACGAGCAGTACTTC. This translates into CASTLGLLLSYEQYF.

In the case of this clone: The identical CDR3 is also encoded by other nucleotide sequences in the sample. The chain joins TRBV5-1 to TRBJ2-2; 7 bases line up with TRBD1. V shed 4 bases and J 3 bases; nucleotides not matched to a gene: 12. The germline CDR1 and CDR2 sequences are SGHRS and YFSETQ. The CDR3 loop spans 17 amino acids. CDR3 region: CASSTVVQGSDTGELFF. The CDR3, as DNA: TGCGCCAGCAGCACAGTAGTACAGGGGTCGGACACCGGGGAGCTGTTTTTT.

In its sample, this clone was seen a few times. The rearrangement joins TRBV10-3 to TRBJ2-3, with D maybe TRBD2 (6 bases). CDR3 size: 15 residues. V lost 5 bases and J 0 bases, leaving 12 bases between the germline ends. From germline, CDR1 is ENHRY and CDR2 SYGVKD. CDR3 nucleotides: TGTGCCATCAGTCCCCGGGACTTAAGCACAGATACGCAGTATTTT. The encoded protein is CAISPRDLSTDTQYF.

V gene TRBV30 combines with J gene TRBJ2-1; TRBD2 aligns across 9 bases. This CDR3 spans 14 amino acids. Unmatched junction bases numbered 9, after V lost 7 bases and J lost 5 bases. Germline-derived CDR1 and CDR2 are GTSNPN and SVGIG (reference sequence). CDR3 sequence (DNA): TGTGCCTTCCATAGCGGGAGCGCCCACAATGAGCAGTTCTTC. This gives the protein CAFHSGSAHNEQFF.

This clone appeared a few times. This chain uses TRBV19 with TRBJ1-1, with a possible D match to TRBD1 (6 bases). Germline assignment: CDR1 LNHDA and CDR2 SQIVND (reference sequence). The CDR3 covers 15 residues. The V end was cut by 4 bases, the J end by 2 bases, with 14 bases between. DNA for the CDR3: TGTGCCAGTAGTAATTCAGGGGTGCGAAACACTGAAGCTTTCTTT. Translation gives CASSNSGVRNTEAFF. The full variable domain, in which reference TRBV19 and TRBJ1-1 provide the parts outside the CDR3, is DGGITQSPKYLFRKEGQNVTLSCEQNLNHDAMYWYRQDPGQGLRLIYYSQIVNDFQKGDIAEGYSVSREKKESFPLTVTSAQKNPTAFYLCASSNSGVRNTEAFFGQGTRLTVV.

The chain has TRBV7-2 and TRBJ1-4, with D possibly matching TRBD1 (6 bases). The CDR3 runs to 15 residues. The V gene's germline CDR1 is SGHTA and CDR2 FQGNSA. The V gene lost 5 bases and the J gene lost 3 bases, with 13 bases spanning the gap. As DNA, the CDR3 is TGTGCCAGCAGCCTACAGGGCTTGGCTAATGAAAAACTGTTTTTT. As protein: CASSLQGLANEKLFF.